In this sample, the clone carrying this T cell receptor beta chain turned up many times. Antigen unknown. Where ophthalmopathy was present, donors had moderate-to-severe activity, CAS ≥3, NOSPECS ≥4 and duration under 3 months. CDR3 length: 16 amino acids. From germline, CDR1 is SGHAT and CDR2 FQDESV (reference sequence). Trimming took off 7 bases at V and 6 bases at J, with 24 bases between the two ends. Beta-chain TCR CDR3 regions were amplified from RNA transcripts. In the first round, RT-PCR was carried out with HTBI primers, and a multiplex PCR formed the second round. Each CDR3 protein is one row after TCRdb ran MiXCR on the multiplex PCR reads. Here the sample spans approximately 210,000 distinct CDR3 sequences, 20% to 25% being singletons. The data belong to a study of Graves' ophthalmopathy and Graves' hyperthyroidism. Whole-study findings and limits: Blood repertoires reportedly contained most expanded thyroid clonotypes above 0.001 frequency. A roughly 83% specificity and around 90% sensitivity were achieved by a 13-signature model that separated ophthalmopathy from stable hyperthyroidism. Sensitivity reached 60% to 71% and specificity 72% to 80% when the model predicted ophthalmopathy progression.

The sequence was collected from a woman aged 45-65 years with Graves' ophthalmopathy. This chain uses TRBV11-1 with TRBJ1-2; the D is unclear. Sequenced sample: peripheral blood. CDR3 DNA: TGTGCCAGCAACCCACCGGACGGGAGAGCAAGAGATGGCTACACCTTC. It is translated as CASNPPDGRARDGYTF.